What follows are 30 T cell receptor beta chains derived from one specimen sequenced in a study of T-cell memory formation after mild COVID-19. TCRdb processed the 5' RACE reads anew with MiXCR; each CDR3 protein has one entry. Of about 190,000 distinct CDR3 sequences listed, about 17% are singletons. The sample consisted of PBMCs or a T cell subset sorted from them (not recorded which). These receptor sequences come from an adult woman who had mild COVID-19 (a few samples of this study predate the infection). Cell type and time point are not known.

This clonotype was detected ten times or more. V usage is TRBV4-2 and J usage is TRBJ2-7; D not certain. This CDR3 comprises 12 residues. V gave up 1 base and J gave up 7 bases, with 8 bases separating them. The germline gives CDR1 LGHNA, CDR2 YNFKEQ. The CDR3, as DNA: TGTGCCAGCAGCCAAGGGAAAGGGGAGCAGTACTTC. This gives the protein CASSQGKGEQYF.

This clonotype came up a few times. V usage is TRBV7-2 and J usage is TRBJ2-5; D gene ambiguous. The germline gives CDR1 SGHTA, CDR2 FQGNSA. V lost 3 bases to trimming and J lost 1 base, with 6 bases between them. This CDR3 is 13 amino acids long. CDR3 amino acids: CASSFVAQETQYF. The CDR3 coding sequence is TGTGCCAGCAGCTTCGTAGCCCAAGAGACCCAGTACTTC.

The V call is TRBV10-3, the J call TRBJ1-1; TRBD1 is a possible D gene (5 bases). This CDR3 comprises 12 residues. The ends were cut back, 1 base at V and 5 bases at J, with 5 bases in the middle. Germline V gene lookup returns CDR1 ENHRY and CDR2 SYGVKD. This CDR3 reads CAISEWGTEAFF. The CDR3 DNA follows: TGTGCCATCAGTGAGTGGGGGACTGAAGCTTTCTTT.

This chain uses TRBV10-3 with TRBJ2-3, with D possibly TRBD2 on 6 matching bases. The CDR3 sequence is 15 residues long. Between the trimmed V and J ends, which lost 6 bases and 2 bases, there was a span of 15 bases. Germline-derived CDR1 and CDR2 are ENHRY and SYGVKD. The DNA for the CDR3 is TGTGCCATCAGCGACGGGGCGGGGTTCACAGATACGCAGTATTTT. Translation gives CAISDGAGFTDTQYF.

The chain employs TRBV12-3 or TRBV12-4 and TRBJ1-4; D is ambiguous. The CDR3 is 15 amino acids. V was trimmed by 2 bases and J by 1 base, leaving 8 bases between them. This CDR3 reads CASSLFGETNEKLFF. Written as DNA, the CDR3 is TGTGCCAGCAGTTTATTCGGTGAAACTAATGAAAAACTGTTTTTT.

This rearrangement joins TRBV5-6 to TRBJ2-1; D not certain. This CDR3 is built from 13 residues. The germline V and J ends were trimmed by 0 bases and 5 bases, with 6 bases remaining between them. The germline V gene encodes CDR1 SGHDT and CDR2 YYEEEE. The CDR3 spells CASSLERNNEQFF. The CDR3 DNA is TGTGCCAGCAGCTTGGAACGGAACAATGAGCAGTTCTTC.

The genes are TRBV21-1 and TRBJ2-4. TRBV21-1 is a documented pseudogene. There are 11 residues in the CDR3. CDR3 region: CASPKGNIQYF. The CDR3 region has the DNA TGTGCCAGCCCCAAAGGTAACATTCAGTACTTC.

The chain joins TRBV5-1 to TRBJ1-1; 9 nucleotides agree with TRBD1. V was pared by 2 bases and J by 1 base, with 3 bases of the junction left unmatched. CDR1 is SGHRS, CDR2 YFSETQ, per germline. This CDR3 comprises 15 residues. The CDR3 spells CASSLTGGPNTEAFF. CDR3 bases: TGCGCCAGCAGCTTAACAGGGGGCCCGAACACTGAAGCTTTCTTT.

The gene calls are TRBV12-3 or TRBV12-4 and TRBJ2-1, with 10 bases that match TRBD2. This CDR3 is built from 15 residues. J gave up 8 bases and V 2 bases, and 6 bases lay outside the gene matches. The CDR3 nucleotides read TGTGCCAGCAGTTTAAAACTAGCGGGATCCGATGAGCAGTTCTTC. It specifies CASSLKLAGSDEQFF.

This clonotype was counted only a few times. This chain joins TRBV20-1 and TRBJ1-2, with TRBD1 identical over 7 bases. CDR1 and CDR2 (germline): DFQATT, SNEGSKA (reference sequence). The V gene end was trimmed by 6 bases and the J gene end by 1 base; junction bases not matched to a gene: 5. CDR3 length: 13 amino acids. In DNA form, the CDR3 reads TGCAGTGCCACCACAGGGGATAACTATGGCTACACCTTC. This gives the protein CSATTGDNYGYTF.

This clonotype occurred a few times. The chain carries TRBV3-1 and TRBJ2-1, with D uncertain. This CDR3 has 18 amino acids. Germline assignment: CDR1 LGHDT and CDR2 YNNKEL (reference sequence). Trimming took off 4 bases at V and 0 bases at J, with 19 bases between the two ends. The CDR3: CASSPQGFGFSSYNEQFF. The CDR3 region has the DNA TGTGCCAGCAGCCCCCAAGGGTTTGGATTCAGCTCCTACAATGAGCAGTTCTTC.

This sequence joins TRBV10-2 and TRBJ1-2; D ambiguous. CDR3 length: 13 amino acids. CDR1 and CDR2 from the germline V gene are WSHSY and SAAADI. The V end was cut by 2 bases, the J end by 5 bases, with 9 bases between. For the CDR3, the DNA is TGCGCCAGCAGTGAGGGGAAAGGGTATGGCTACACCTTC. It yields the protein CASSEGKGYGYTF.

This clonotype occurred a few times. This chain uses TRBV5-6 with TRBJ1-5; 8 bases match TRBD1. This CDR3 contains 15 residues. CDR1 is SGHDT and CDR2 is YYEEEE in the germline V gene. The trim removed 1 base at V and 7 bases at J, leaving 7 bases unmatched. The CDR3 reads CASSLWQGASQPQHF. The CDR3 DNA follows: TGTGCCAGCAGCTTGTGGCAGGGGGCGTCACAGCCCCAGCATTTT.

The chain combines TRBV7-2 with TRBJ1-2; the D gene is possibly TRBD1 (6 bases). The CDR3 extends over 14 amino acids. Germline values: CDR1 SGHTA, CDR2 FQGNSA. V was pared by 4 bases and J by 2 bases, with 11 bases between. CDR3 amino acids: CASSSDSTNYGYTF. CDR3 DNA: TGTGCCAGCAGCTCGGACAGCACCAACTATGGCTACACCTTC. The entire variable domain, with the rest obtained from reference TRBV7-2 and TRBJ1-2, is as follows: GAGVSQSPSNKVTEKGKDVELRCDPISGHTALYWYRQSLGQGLEFLIYFQGNSAPDKSGLPSDRFSAERTGGSVSTLTIQRTQQEDSAVYLCASSSDSTNYGYTFGSGTRLTVV.

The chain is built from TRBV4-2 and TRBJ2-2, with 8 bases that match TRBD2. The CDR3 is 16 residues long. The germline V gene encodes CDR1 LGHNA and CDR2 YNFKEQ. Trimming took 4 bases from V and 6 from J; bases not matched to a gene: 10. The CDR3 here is CASSLGVAGKAGELFF. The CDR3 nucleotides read TGTGCCAGCAGCCTGGGGGTAGCGGGGAAGGCCGGGGAGCTGTTTTTT.

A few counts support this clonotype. CDR3 DNA: TGTGCCAGCAGTTCGACAGGGTCGAACACTGAAGCTTTCTTT. This sequence encodes CASSSTGSNTEAFF. The rearrangement joins TRBV12-3 or TRBV12-4 to TRBJ1-1, with 7 bases matching TRBD1. The V and J ends lost 4 bases and 1 base, in that order; junction bases with no gene match: 3. The CDR3 consists of 14 residues.

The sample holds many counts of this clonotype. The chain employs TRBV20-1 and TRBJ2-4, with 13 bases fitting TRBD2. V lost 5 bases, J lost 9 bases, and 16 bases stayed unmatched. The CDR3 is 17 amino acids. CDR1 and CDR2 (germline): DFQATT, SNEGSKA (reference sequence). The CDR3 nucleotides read TGCAGTGCTGCCCGACTAGCGGGGGGCCCAAAGGGGATCATTCAGTACTTC. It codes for CSAARLAGGPKGIIQYF.

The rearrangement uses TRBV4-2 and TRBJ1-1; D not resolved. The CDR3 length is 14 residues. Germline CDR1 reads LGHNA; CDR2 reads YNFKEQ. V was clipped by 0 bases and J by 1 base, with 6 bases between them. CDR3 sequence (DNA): TGTGCCAGCAGCCAAGATATAGGGAACACTGAAGCTTTCTTT. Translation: CASSQDIGNTEAFF.

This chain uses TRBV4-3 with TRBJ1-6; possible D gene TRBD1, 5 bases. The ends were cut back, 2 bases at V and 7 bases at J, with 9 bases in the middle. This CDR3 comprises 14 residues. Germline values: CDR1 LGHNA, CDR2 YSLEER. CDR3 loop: CASSQIQGNSPLHF. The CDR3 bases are TGCGCCAGCAGCCAAATCCAGGGAAATTCACCCCTCCACTTT.

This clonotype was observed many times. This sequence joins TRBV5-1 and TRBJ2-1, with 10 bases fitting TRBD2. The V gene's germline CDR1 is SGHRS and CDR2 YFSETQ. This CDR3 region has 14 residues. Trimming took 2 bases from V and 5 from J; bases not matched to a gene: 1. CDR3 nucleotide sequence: TGCGCCAGCAGCTTCCTAGCGGGGGACAATGAGCAGTTCTTC. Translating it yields CASSFLAGDNEQFF.

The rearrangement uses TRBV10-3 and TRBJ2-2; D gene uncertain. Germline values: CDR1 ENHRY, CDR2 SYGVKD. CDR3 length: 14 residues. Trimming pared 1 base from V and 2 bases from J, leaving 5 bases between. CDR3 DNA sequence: TGTGCCATCAGTGAGTTGTCTAACACCGGGGAGCTGTTTTTT. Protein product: CAISELSNTGELFF.

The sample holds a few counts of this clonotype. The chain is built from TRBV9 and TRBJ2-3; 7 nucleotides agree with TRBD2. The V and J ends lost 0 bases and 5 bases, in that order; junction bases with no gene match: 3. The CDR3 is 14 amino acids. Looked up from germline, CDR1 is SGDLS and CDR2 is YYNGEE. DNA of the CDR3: TGTGCCAGCAGCGTAGCCAGCGGGAAAGATACGCAGTATTTT. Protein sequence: CASSVASGKDTQYF.

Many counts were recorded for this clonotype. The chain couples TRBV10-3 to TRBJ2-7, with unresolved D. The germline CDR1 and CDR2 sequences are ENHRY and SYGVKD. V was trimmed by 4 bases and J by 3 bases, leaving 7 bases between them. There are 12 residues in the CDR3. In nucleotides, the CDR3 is TGTGCCATCAGTGCATCGGACTACGAGCAGTACTTC. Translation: CAISASDYEQYF.

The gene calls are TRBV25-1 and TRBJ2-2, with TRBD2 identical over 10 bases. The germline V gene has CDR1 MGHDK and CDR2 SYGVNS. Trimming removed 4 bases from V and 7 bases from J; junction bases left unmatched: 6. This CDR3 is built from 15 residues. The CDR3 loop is CASSVLAGKGGELFF. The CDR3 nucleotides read TGTGCCAGCAGTGTACTAGCGGGAAAGGGCGGGGAGCTGTTTTTT.

In DNA form, the CDR3 reads TGTGCCAGCAGGACCCCGGAGAGCGATACGCAGTATTTT. Its protein is CASRTPESDTQYF. The chain recombines TRBV2 with TRBJ2-3, with D unresolved. The CDR3 contains 13 residues. Trimming took off 6 bases at V and 6 bases at J, with 13 bases between the two ends. Germline V gene data show CDR1 as SNHLY and CDR2 as FYNNEI.

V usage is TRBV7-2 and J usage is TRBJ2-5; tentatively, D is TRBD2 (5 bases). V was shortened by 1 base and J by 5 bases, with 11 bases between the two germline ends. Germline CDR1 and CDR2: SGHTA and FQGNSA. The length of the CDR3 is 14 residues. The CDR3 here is CASSLGLREETQYF. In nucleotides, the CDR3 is TGTGCCAGCAGCTTAGGGCTGAGGGAGGAGACCCAGTACTTC. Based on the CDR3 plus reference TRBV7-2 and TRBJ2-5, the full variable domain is GAGVSQSPSNKVTEKGKDVELRCDPISGHTALYWYRQSLGQGLEFLIYFQGNSAPDKSGLPSDRFSAERTGGSVSTLTIQRTQQEDSAVYLCASSLGLREETQYFGPGTRLLVL.

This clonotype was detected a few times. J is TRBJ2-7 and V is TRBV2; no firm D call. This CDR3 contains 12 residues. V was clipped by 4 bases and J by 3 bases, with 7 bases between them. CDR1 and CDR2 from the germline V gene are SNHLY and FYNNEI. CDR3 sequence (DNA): TGTGCCAGCAGTGGGAGTAACTACGAGCAGTACTTC. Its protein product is CASSGSNYEQYF.

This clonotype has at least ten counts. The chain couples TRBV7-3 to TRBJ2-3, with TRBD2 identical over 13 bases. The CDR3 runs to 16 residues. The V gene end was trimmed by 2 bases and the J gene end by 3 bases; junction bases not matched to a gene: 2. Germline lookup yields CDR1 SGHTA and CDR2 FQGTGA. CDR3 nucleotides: TGTGCCAGCAGCTTAGGGACTAGCGGGGTAACAGATACGCAGTATTTT. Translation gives CASSLGTSGVTDTQYF.

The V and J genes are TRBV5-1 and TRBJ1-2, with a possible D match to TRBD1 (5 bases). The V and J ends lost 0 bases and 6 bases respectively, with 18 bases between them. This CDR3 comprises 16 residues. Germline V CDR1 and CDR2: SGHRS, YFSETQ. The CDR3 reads CASSLDRAGKGDGYTF. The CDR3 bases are TGCGCCAGCAGCTTGGATCGGGCAGGGAAAGGGGATGGCTACACCTTC. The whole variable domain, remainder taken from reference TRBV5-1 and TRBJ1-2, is KAGVTQTPRYLIKTRGQQVTLSCSPISGHRSVSWYQQTPGQGLQFLFEYFSETQRNKGNFPGRFSGRQFSNSRSEMNVSTLELGDSALYLCASSLDRAGKGDGYTFGSGTRLTVV.

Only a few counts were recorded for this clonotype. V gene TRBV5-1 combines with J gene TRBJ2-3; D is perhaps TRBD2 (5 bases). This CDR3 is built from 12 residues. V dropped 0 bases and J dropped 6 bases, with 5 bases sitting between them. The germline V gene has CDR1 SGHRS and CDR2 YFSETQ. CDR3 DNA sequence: TGCGCCAGCAGCTTGGGGGAGGATACGCAGTATTTT. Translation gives CASSLGEDTQYF.